A selection of T cell receptor beta chains follows, all from one sample in a study of cytomegalovirus exposure and HLA in healthy donors. Clones were read by immunoSEQ multiplex PCR, and TCRdb kept only the in-frame ones, dropping some. The repertoire holds 60,000 to 70,000 clones, with around 77% as singletons. Sequencing was performed on PBMCs. Receptors were obtained from a male donor in good health and CMV-seropositive. Each CDR3 is given with its conserved first and last residue. Fields, in order: clone size, CDR3 length, J gene, D gene, V gene, CDR3 DNA, CDR3 protein. A D gene is named only where the DNA matches it firmly. Clone size is given for some rows only: seen once, a few or many times, or a class if the clone is expanded.

-	18	TRBJ2-3	TRBD2	TRBV10-2	TGCGCCAGCAGAAGATCAGGGACTAGCGGGGGGGAGACAGATACGCAGTATTTT	CASRRSGTSGGETDTQYF
few	14	TRBJ1-2	-	TRBV30	TGTGCCTGTAGTCCGAGTACAGGGCTCTCTGGCTACACCTTC	CACSPSTGLSGYTF
-	14	TRBJ1-4	-	TRBV5-1	TGCGCCAGCAGCTTGGAGTCGACTAGTGAAAAACTGTTTTTT	CASSLESTSEKLFF
-	11	TRBJ1-1	-	TRBV28	TGTGCCAGCAGTCTGGAAAGGGGAGCTTTCTTT	CASSLERGAFF
-	14	TRBJ1-1	-	TRBV19	TGTGCCAGTAGTATAGACCGAGACTACACTGAAGCTTTCTTT	CASSIDRDYTEAFF
-	15	TRBJ1-1	TRBD1	TRBV9	TGTGCCAGCAGCACAGGGGACCCCGGAGACACTGAAGCTTTCTTT	CASSTGDPGDTEAFF
few	15	TRBJ2-1	TRBD1	TRBV6-5	TGTGCCAGCAGAAAGCCGGGACAGGGTCTCCATGAGCAGTTCTTC	CASRKPGQGLHEQFF
-	15	TRBJ2-1	-	TRBV7-3	TGTGCCAGCAGCCGAACCAGGCAGACGGACAATGAGCAGTTCTTC	CASSRTRQTDNEQFF
-	14	TRBJ2-5	TRBD1	TRBV27	TGTACCAGCAGTTTGACAGGGGTTCAAGAGACCCAGTACTTC	CTSSLTGVQETQYF
-	14	TRBJ1-1	-	TRBV11-2	TGTGCCAGCAGCTTAGGGGGGGGGAGAACTGAAGCTTTCTTT	CASSLGGGRTEAFF
-	16	TRBJ2-7	TRBD2	TRBV27	TGTGCCAGCAGTTTATACAGCGGGGGGGCCGAGTACGAGCAGTACTTC	CASSLYSGGAEYEQYF
once	15	TRBJ1-1	TRBD1	TRBV5-1	TGCGCCAGCAGCGATACACAGGGGGGAGGCACTGAAGCTTTCTTT	CASSDTQGGGTEAFF
few	19	TRBJ2-2	TRBD2	TRBV27	TGTGCCAGCAGTCCTGGTAATGCAGCGGGGGGGCCGGGCACCGGGGAGCTGTTTTTT	CASSPGNAAGGPGTGELFF
-	14	TRBJ1-2	TRBD1	TRBV5-4	TGTGCCAGCAGACCCGGGACAGGCCCCTATGGCTACACCTTC	CASRPGTGPYGYTF
-	12	TRBJ1-3	-	TRBV2	TGTGCCAGCAGGGGGGGTGGAAACACCATATATTTT	CASRGGGNTIYF
-	14	TRBJ1-6	-	TRBV6-5	TGTGCCAGCAGTTACTTCCAGGTAGATTCACCCCTCCACTTT	CASSYFQVDSPLHF
-	14	TRBJ1-2	TRBD1	TRBV4-3	TGCGCCAGCAGCCAGGGACAGGGGAGATGGGGCTACACCTTC	CASSQGQGRWGYTF
-	14	TRBJ2-7	-	TRBV11-2	TGTGCCAGCAGCTTAAACATAAACTCCTACGAGCAGTACTTC	CASSLNINSYEQYF
-	11	TRBJ1-4	TRBD1	TRBV28	TGTGCCAGCAGTTCCTACAGGGGACTGTTTTTT	CASSSYRGLFF
-	17	TRBJ2-5	TRBD1	TRBV7-2	TGTGCCAGCAGCTTACCGTCCGTGACAGGGGGTTTGGAGACCCAGTACTTC	CASSLPSVTGGLETQYF
-	13	TRBJ2-1	TRBD2	TRBV11-2	TGTGCCACTGGGAGCGGGGGGCCCTATGAGCAGTTCTTC	CATGSGGPYEQFF
-	12	TRBJ2-3	-	TRBV9	TGTGCCAGCAGCGTAGGAATTGGGGGGAAGTATTTT	CASSVGIGGKYF
-	13	TRBJ2-7	TRBD1	TRBV10-2	TGCGCCAGCATGAGGGACAGGGGGTACGAGCAGTACTTC	CASMRDRGYEQYF
once	15	TRBJ2-2	TRBD1	TRBV19	TGTGCCAGTAGGAACAGGGGGCCGAACACCGGGGAGCTGTTTTTT	CASRNRGPNTGELFF
-	15	TRBJ1-1	-	TRBV7-8	TGTGCCAGCAGCCCGAGGGAAAGTTTTGACACTGAAGCTTTCTTT	CASSPRESFDTEAFF